This record covers a single TCR beta chain. Its antigen is currently not known. Within one base of it there is no much larger clone, and no base qualities were kept. Additional DNA sequences in this sample encode the identical CDR3. The data stem from a study of OX40 agonist ivuxolimab in advanced cancers. With regard to the full study: Ivuxolimab, which targeted the costimulatory receptor OX40 (CD134), was an agonistic, fully human IgG2 monoclonal antibody. In the dose-escalation cohort, 82.7% of patients were male, and the mean age was roughly 60 years with a range of roughly 23 to 79. Among the roughly 50 dose-escalation patients, about 19 had hepatocellular carcinoma, around 15 melanoma, 9 renal cell carcinoma and 9 head and neck cancer. Peripheral TCRbeta sequencing was intended to test whether TCR sequence diversity was altered and clonal T-cell expansion was caused by ivuxolimab. Prior anti-PD-1, anti-PD-L1 or anti-CTLA-4 therapy was permitted, and checkpoint inhibitors had been received by roughly two fifths of dose-escalation patients. Three dose-escalation patients achieved partial responses, one with hepatocellular carcinoma and two with cutaneous melanoma. The paper describes the monotherapy dose-escalation part (N ≈ 50 patients) of the phase I trial of ivuxolimab. Intravenous ivuxolimab was administered to patients every 2 weeks at six dose levels: 0.01, 0.1, 0.3, 1.5, 3 and 10 mg/kg.

The study at large found these results: In the 0.1-3.0 mg/kg groups, partial responders had among the lowest normalized peripheral clonal expansion, particularly in CD8+ T cells. At doses of 0.1 to 3.0 mg/kg, clonal expansion of both CD4+ and CD8+ blood T cells was observed from baseline to week 6. After ivuxolimab, CD8+ T cells had more expanded clones than CD4+ T cells on average. Which antigens the clonally expanded peripheral T cells were specific for was not determined. Low levels of normalized T-cell clonal expansion were also seen in some nonresponding patients.

As encoded in the germline V gene, CDR1 is ENHRY while CDR2 is SYGVKD. Trimming removed 0 bases from V and 1 base from J, leaving 1 base between the germline ends. The CDR3, from cysteine to phenylalanine, totals 13 residues. Of the read, only the CDR3 DNA is kept; its 39 bases are in frame from base 1. Genomic DNA was isolated from the sorted cells so that the TCRbeta CDR3 region could be sequenced. TCRbeta CDR3 regions were sequenced using the immunoSEQ Assay. TCRdb holds this immuneACCESS table with in-frame rearrangements only. Some clones are missing; in checked studies, unresolved V genes explain under half, and the rest has no known cause. This sample holds about 73,000 clones; 80% to 95% were observed only once. Jointly, the top ten make up about 0.42% of the sample. Patients with autoimmune disease history or receiving systemic immunosuppression were excluded from the trial. Peripheral blood for TCR sequencing was collected from all dose cohorts at baseline, on cycle 4 day 1, and on cycle 7 day 1. The samples were drawn from a first-in-human, open-label, multicenter phase I dose-escalation trial of ivuxolimab. Adults with locally advanced or metastatic melanoma, renal cell, hepatocellular, or head and neck squamous cell carcinoma were enrolled in the trial. Before TCR sequencing, CD4+ and CD8+ T cells were separately sorted from peripheral blood.

Recombination linked TRBV10-3 to TRBJ1-5; the D gene assignment is ambiguous. The source was CD4+ or CD8+ T cells sorted from blood, collected in a trial of the OX40 agonist ivuxolimab. The receptor comes from an adult with an advanced solid tumor such as melanoma, head and neck, liver or kidney cancer. The bases are TGTGCCATCAGTGAGTCGAGCAATCAGCCCCAGCATTTT. This sequence encodes CAISESSNQPQHF.